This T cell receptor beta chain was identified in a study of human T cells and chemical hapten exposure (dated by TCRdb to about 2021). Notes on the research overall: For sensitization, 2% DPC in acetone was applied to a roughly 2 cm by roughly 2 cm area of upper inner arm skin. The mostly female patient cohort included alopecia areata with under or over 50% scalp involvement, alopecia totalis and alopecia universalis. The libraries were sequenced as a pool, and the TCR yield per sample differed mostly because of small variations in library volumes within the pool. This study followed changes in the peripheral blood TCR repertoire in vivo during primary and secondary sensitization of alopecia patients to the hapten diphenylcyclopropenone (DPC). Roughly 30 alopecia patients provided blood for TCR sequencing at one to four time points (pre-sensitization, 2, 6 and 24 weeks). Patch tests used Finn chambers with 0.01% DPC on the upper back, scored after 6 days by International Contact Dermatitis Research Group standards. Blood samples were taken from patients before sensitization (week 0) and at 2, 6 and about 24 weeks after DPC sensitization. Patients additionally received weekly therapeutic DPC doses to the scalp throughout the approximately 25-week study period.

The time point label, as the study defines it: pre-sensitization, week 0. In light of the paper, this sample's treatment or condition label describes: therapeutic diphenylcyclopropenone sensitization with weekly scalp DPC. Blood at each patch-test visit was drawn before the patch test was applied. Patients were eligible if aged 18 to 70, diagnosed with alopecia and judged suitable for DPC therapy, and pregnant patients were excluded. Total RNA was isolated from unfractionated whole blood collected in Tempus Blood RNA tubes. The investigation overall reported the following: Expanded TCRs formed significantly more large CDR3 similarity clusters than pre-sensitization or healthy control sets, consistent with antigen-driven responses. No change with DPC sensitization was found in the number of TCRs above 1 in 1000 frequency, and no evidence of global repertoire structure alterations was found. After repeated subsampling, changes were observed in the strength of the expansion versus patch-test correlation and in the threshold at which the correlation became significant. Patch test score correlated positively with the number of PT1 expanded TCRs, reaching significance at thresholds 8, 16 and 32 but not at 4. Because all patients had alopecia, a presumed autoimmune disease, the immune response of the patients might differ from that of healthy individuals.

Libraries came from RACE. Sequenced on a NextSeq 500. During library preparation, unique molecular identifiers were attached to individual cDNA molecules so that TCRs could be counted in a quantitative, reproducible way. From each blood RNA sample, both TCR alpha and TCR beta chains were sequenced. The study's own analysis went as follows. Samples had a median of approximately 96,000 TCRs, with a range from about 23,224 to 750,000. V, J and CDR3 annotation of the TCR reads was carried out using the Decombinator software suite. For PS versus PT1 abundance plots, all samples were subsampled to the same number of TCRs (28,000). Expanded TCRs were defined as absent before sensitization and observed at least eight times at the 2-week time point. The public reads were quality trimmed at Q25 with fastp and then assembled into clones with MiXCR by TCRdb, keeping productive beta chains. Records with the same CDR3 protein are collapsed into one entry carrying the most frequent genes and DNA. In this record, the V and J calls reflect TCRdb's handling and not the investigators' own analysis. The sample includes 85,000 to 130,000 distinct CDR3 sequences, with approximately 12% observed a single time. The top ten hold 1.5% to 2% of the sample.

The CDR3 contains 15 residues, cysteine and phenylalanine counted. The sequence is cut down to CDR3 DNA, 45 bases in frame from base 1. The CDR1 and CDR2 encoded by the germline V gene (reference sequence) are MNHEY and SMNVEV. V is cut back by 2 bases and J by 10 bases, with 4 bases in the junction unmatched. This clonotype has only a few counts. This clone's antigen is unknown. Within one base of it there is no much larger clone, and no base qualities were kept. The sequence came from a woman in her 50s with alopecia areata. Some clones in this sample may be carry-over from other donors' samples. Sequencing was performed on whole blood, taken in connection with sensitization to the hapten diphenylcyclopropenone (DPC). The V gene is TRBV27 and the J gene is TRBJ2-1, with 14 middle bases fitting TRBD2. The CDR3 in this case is CASSLSGLAGGEQFF. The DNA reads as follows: TGTGCCAGCAGTTTAAGTGGACTAGCGGGAGGAGAGCAGTTCTTC.